A single sample gave rise to the 8 T cell receptor beta chains below, sequenced in a study of blood T cell repertoires in COVID-19. Sequencing used immunoSEQ multiplex PCR; TCRdb keeps in-frame clones, though not all of them. Of about 340,000 clones detected, approximately 87% appear once; the ten largest clones hold roughly 6.3%. Sequenced sample: peripheral blood. The receptors come from a woman aged 50 to 65 with COVID-19, enrolled during active disease.

The chain joins TRBV29-1 to TRBJ2-7; perhaps TRBD2 as D (6 bases). Looked up from germline, CDR1 is SQVTM and CDR2 is ANQGSEA. The CDR3 sequence is 13 residues long. V lost 4 bases and J lost 1, with 11 bases in between. CDR3 bases: TGCAGCGTTGTAGGGACTGGATCCTACGAGCAGTACTTC. Translation gives CSVVGTGSYEQYF.

This chain connects TRBV10-1 to TRBJ1-5, with D hard to call. CDR1 is WNHNN and CDR2 is SYGVQD in the germline V gene (reference sequence). CDR3 size: 13 residues. V lost 3 bases, J lost 2 bases, and 5 bases lay in between. The CDR3 reads CASSDTGNQPQHF. CDR3 coding DNA: TGCGCCAGCAGTGACACGGGCAATCAGCCCCAGCATTTT.

This chain links TRBV5-5 with TRBJ2-6, with D maybe TRBD2 (6 bases). Germline V gene lookup returns CDR1 SGHKS and CDR2 YYEKEE (reference sequence). CDR3 length: 17 amino acids. V lost 4 bases and J 0 bases, leaving 14 bases between the germline ends. CDR3 sequence reads: CASSPGLTPSGANVLTF. The CDR3, as DNA: TGTGCCAGCAGCCCGGGACTGACACCCTCTGGGGCCAACGTCCTGACTTTC.

The sample holds a few counts of this clone. J is TRBJ2-3 and V is TRBV10-2; a possible D gene is TRBD1 (6 bases). V shed 8 bases and J shed 3 bases, with 12 bases lying between them. The CDR3 runs 13 residues. Germline V gene sequence: CDR1 WSHSY, CDR2 SAAADI. This chain's CDR3 is CASLDRMTDTQYF. The DNA of the CDR3 is TGCGCCAGCCTTGACAGGATGACAGATACGCAGTATTTT.

The count of this clone is one. This chain links TRBV7-9 with TRBJ2-5, with 11 bases that match TRBD2. After removal of 6 bases from V and 4 bases from J, the junction contained 4 bases not matched to a gene. CDR3 length: 14 residues. Germline CDR1 is SEHNR and CDR2 is FQNEAQ (reference sequence). The CDR3 nucleotides are TGTGCCAGCAGACCTGGACTAGCGGGAGAGACCCAGTACTTC. It translates to CASRPGLAGETQYF.

This chain uses TRBV9 with TRBJ1-5, with D unclear. This CDR3 is built from 14 residues. Germline-derived CDR1 and CDR2 are SGDLS and YYNGEE. V lost 2 bases and J lost 5, with 11 bases in between. DNA of the CDR3: TGTGCCAGCAGCGTGAGCCATTCCGATCAGCCCCAGCATTTT. Translation gives CASSVSHSDQPQHF.

This clone was seen once. The chain combines TRBV5-6 with TRBJ1-2; 11 bases align to TRBD1. CDR1 and CDR2 from the germline V gene are SGHDT and YYEEEE. This CDR3 has 13 amino acids. V lost 2 bases, J lost 8 bases, and 2 bases stayed unmatched. The CDR3, as DNA: TGTGCCAGCAGCTTTGGGACAGGGGGAGGCTACACCTTC. Residues: CASSFGTGGGYTF.

The count of this clone is one. V usage is TRBV3-1 (or the pseudogene TRBV3-2) and J usage is TRBJ2-1; 9 positions match TRBD2. Germline V CDR1 and CDR2: LGHDT, YNNKEL (reference sequence). The ends lost 1 base at V and 6 bases at J; junction bases unmatched: 4. This CDR3 is built from 15 residues. For the CDR3, the DNA is TGTGCCAGCAGCCAAGGCGGGAGGGCCCTCAATGAGCAGTTCTTC. Translated, it gives CASSQGGRALNEQFF.